A single sample is the source of the 20 T cell receptor beta chains below, sequenced in a study of blood T cell repertoires in COVID-19. The data were produced by immunoSEQ multiplex PCR, yet TCRdb's version contains in-frame clones alone and is incomplete. The sample lists 40,000 to 55,000 clones, 70% to 85% occurring once. Sequenced sample: peripheral blood. These receptors all stem from a human donor in a cohort sampled during active COVID-19.

The chain joins TRBV6-4 to TRBJ1-1; 7 bases align to TRBD1. V trimming: 6 bases; J trimming: 0 bases; junction bases outside the gene matches: 10. The CDR3 has 16 amino acids. Germline V lookup: CDR1 MRHNA, CDR2 SNTAGT. The CDR3 sequence: CASSPDPTGLNTEAFF. The CDR3 DNA is TGTGCCAGCAGCCCCGATCCGACAGGGCTGAACACTGAAGCTTTCTTT.

The rearrangement links TRBV20-1 to TRBJ2-7; D perhaps matches TRBD1 (6 bases). V lost 3 bases to trimming and J lost 7 bases, with 10 bases between them. CDR1 and CDR2 from the germline V gene are DFQATT and SNEGSKA (reference sequence). This CDR3 contains 11 residues. CDR3 coding DNA: TGCAGTGCTAGGGGGGCCGGGGAGCAGTACTTC. It encodes CSARGAGEQYF.

This clone has a handful of counts. CDR3 in amino acids: CASSFDRVVKNIQYF. DNA of the CDR3: TGTGCCAGCAGCTTCGACAGGGTGGTCAAAAACATTCAGTACTTC. This chain joins TRBV7-2 and TRBJ2-4; 7 bases line up with TRBD1. After removal of 3 bases from V and 3 bases from J, the junction contained 5 bases not matched to a gene. CDR1 is SGHTA and CDR2 is FQGNSA in the germline V gene. The CDR3 loop spans 15 amino acids.

The chain employs TRBV28 and TRBJ1-5; D perhaps matches TRBD1 (5 bases). Trimming removed 5 bases from V and 1 base from J, with 18 bases in between. CDR1 is MDHEN and CDR2 is SYDVKM in the germline V gene. The CDR3 has 17 amino acids. The chain's CDR3 is CASSPPARVRSNQPQHF. In DNA, the CDR3 is TGTGCCAGCAGTCCCCCCGCCAGGGTGAGGAGCAATCAGCCCCAGCATTTT.

This clone showed up just a few times. The gene calls are TRBV7-9 and TRBJ2-1; 13 nucleotides match TRBD2. Germline loops: CDR1 SEHNR, CDR2 FQNEAQ (reference sequence). The trim removed 1 base at V and 7 bases at J, leaving 7 bases unmatched. CDR3 size: 17 residues. The CDR3 sequence is CASSLVTAGLAGNEQFF. The CDR3 DNA reads TGTGCCAGCAGCTTAGTTACCGCGGGACTAGCGGGGAATGAGCAGTTCTTC.

The CDR3: CASSLSGEKSTEAFF. The DNA of the CDR3 is TGCGCCAGCAGCCTCTCAGGGGAGAAAAGCACTGAAGCTTTCTTT. The gene calls are TRBV5-1 and TRBJ1-1; perhaps TRBD1 as D (6 bases). Trimming took 4 bases from V and 4 from J, leaving 17 bases between them. CDR1 is SGHRS, CDR2 YFSETQ, per germline. CDR3 length: 15 amino acids.

The chain joins TRBV5-1 to TRBJ2-1; tentative D call: TRBD2 (6 bases). The CDR3 has 16 residues. Germline CDR1 is SGHRS and CDR2 is YFSETQ. With 2 bases removed from V and 4 bases from J, the gap between germline ends came to 16 bases. CDR3 in DNA: TGCGCCAGCAGCTTAGGTGGTAGCGGAGGTTACAATGAGCAGTTCTTC. Translating gives CASSLGGSGGYNEQFF. Drawing the rest from reference TRBV5-1 and TRBJ2-1, the complete variable domain is KAGVTQTPRYLIKTRGQQVTLSCSPISGHRSVSWYQQTPGQGLQFLFEYFSETQRNKGNFPGRFSGRQFSNSRSEMNVSTLELGDSALYLCASSLGGSGGYNEQFFGPGTRLTVL.

V is TRBV7-9 and J is TRBJ2-7, with TRBD2 matching 7 bases. Germline V gene lookup returns CDR1 SEHNR and CDR2 FQNEAQ (reference sequence). This CDR3 has 16 amino acids. The V gene end was trimmed by 5 bases and the J gene end by 4 bases; junction bases not matched to a gene: 14. CDR3 region: CASSPGLAADRYEQYF. CDR3 bases: TGTGCCAGCAGCCCGGGTCTAGCGGCCGACCGATACGAGCAGTACTTC.

This sequence joins TRBV9 and TRBJ1-5; 8 nucleotides match TRBD1. The germline CDR1 and CDR2 sequences are SGDLS and YYNGEE. The V gene end was trimmed by 0 bases and the J gene end by 3 bases; junction bases not matched to a gene: 2. The CDR3 extends over 15 amino acids. CDR3 nucleotides: TGTGCCAGCAGCGTAGTACAGGGGGACAATCAGCCCCAGCATTTT. It yields the protein CASSVVQGDNQPQHF. The full variable domain, its missing parts supplied by reference TRBV9 and TRBJ1-5, is DSGVTQTPKHLITATGQRVTLRCSPRSGDLSVYWYQQSLDQGLQFLIQYYNGEERAKGNILERFSAQQFPDLHSELNLSSLELGDSALYFCASSVVQGDNQPQHFGDGTRLSIL.

The chain links TRBV3-1 (or the pseudogene TRBV3-2) to TRBJ2-7; 14 positions match TRBD2. The trim removed 1 base at V and 6 bases at J, leaving 17 bases unmatched. CDR1 LGHDT and CDR2 YNNKEL come from the germline V gene (reference sequence). The CDR3 has 20 amino acids. CDR3 in amino acids: CASSQVMPGTSGSAGGEQYF. DNA of the CDR3: TGTGCCAGCAGCCAAGTCATGCCCGGGACTAGCGGGAGTGCGGGGGGCGAGCAGTACTTC.

This chain joins TRBV5-6 and TRBJ1-1, with unresolved D. Germline V gives CDR1 SGHDT, CDR2 YYEEEE. CDR3 size: 12 residues. Between the trimmed V and J ends, which lost 0 bases and 7 bases, there was a span of 7 bases. CDR3 nucleotides: TGTGCCAGCAGCTTGGGAGGGAATGAAGCTTTCTTT. It translates to CASSLGGNEAFF.

This sequence joins TRBV29-1 and TRBJ2-7, with 7 bases identical to TRBD1. With 5 bases clipped from V and 2 bases from J, the junction kept 6 bases outside the gene matches. This CDR3 region has 13 residues. Looked up from germline, CDR1 is SQVTM and CDR2 is ANQGSEA. The CDR3 loop is CSVRTGPTYEQYF. The CDR3 bases are TGCAGCGTTCGGACAGGTCCTACCTACGAGCAGTACTTC.

The rearrangement links TRBV7-2 to TRBJ2-5; 10 bases are a match to TRBD1. Germline loops: CDR1 SGHTA, CDR2 FQGNSA. V lost 0 bases, J lost 1 base, and 2 bases stayed unmatched. CDR3 size: 16 residues. The CDR3 is CASSLARTGGQETQYF. The CDR3 DNA sequence: TGTGCCAGCAGCTTAGCGAGGACAGGGGGCCAAGAGACCCAGTACTTC. The full variable domain, rest sourced from reference TRBV7-2 and TRBJ2-5, is GAGVSQSPSNKVTEKGKDVELRCDPISGHTALYWYRQSLGQGLEFLIYFQGNSAPDKSGLPSDRFSAERTGGSVSTLTIQRTQQEDSAVYLCASSLARTGGQETQYFGPGTRLLVL.

This clone has just a few counts. The V and J genes are TRBV28 and TRBJ1-3; 7 nucleotides align to TRBD1. Unmatched junction bases numbered 6, after V lost 6 bases and J lost 4 bases. The CDR3 covers 14 residues. The germline V gene has CDR1 MDHEN and CDR2 SYDVKM. CDR3 sequence reads: CASRPADRGNTIYF. CDR3 sequence (DNA): TGTGCCAGCAGACCTGCGGACAGGGGAAACACCATATATTTT.

V gene TRBV7-2 combines with J gene TRBJ2-1; the D is unclear. Germline V gives CDR1 SGHTA, CDR2 FQGNSA. Trimming took off 5 bases at V and 4 bases at J, with 12 bases between the two ends. The CDR3 runs to 14 residues. CDR3 residues: CASSPSTGYNEQFF. The CDR3 DNA reads TGTGCCAGCAGCCCCTCTACGGGTTACAATGAGCAGTTCTTC.

This clone was found a few times. This rearrangement joins TRBV25-1 to TRBJ1-2; D gene ambiguous. V shed 1 base and J shed 8 bases, with 11 bases lying between them. The length of the CDR3 is 13 residues. Germline values: CDR1 MGHDK, CDR2 SYGVNS. CDR3 sequence (DNA): TGTGCCAGCAGTGAATTCGGAGATCGGGGCTACACCTTC. This encodes CASSEFGDRGYTF.

This rearrangement joins TRBV10-1 to TRBJ2-2; the D gene is possibly TRBD2 (5 bases). Germline loops: CDR1 WNHNN, CDR2 SYGVQD (reference sequence). Trimming took 3 bases from V and 6 from J, leaving 11 bases between them. The CDR3 is 14 residues long. The CDR3 DNA follows: TGCGCCAGCAGTGAACGGAGCGGTCCCGGGGAGCTGTTTTTT. Residues: CASSERSGPGELFF.

This clone was seen only once. The chain recombines TRBV6-2 or TRBV6-3 with TRBJ2-5; D gene uncertain. This CDR3 spans 13 amino acids. Per germline, CDR1 MNHEY and CDR2 SVGEGT. V lost 2 bases and J lost 4, with 8 bases in between. This CDR3 is CASSYGPRETQYF. The CDR3 nucleotides are TGTGCCAGCAGTTACGGTCCGCGAGAGACCCAGTACTTC.

CDR3 DNA: TGTGCCAGCAGTGAGTACAGGTCGAACACTGAAGCTTTCTTT. Encoded protein: CASSEYRSNTEAFF. This sequence joins TRBV6-1 and TRBJ1-1, with D perhaps TRBD1 (5 bases). Germline V gene lookup returns CDR1 MNHNS and CDR2 SASEGT. The germline V and J ends were trimmed by 3 bases and 1 base, with 9 bases remaining between them. The CDR3 runs to 14 residues.

V usage is TRBV7-8 and J usage is TRBJ2-7; TRBD2 is a possible D gene (6 bases). Germline V gene sequence: CDR1 SGHVS, CDR2 FQNEAQ. The CDR3 covers 16 residues. V was clipped by 3 bases and J by 0 bases, with 15 bases between them. CDR3 loop: CASSFSSGWSSYEQYF. DNA of the CDR3: TGTGCCAGCAGCTTTTCAAGCGGGTGGAGCTCCTACGAGCAGTACTTC. Complete variable domain (other parts from reference TRBV7-8 and TRBJ2-7): GAGVSQSPRYKVAKRGQDVALRCDPISGHVSLFWYQQALGQGPEFLTYFQNEAQLDKSGLPSDRFFAERPEGSVSTLKIQRTQQEDSAVYLCASSFSSGWSSYEQYFGPGTRLTVT.